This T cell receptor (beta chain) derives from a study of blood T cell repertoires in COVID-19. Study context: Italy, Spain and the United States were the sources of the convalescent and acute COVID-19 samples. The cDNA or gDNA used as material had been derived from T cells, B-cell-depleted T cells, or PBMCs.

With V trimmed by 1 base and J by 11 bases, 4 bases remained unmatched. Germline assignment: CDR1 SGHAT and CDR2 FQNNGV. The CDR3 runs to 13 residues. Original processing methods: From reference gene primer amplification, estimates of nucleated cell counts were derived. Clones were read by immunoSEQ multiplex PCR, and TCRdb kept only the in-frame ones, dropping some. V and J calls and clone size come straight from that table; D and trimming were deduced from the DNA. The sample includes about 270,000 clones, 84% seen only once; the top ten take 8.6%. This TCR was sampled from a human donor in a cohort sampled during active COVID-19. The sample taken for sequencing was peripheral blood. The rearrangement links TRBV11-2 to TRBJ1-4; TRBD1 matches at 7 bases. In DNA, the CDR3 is TGTGCCAGCAGCTTAGCGAGGACAGGCAAACTGTTTTTT. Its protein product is CASSLARTGKLFF.